This T cell receptor (beta chain) emerged from a study of human T cells and chemical hapten exposure. Germline V gene sequence: CDR1 KGHSH, CDR2 LQKENI. The V gene end was trimmed by 3 bases and the J gene end by 1 base; junction bases not matched to a gene: 4. The CDR3 covers 16 residues. Using its own MiXCR run on the RACE reads, TCRdb lists one record per CDR3 protein. The sample gives roughly 84,000 distinct CDR3 sequences, 10% to 13% of which show up once; approximately 3.5% is in the top ten. This clonotype has at least ten counts. As for time point: patch test 3, about 24 weeks after DPC sensitization. Treatment noted: therapeutic diphenylcyclopropenone sensitization with weekly scalp DPC.

The rearrangement joins TRBV18 to TRBJ1-5; the match to TRBD1 covers 9 bases. Sequenced material: whole blood, taken in connection with sensitization to the hapten diphenylcyclopropenone (DPC). The source of this sequence is a woman aged 45-59 years with alopecia areata. Some clones in this sample may be carry-over from other donors' samples. CDR3 region: CASSPWTGESNQPQHF. The CDR3, as DNA: TGTGCCAGCTCACCCTGGACAGGGGAGAGCAATCAGCCCCAGCATTTT.